This record covers a single TCR beta chain. The data were obtained in a study of T cell clonality in common variable immunodeficiency. Produced via immunoSEQ multiplex PCR; TCRdb's table is partial and in-frame only. The sample shows roughly 38,000 clones, no singletons; the ten largest hold 2.5% to 3.5%. The sequencing input was peripheral blood mononuclear cells. The sequence came from a person aged 18 to 75 in good health.

The sequenced CDR3 bases are TGTGCCAGCAGCTTTGCTAGTGGAGATACC. Protein: CASSFASGDT. The whole CDR3 is CASSFASGDTYTF. The rearrangement uses TRBV7-3 and TRBJ1-2; D gene unclear. The CDR3 goes on 3 residues after the read ends, and that part is filled in from the germline J gene. This CDR3 is 13 amino acids long. Germline V CDR1 and CDR2: SGHTA, FQGTGA.